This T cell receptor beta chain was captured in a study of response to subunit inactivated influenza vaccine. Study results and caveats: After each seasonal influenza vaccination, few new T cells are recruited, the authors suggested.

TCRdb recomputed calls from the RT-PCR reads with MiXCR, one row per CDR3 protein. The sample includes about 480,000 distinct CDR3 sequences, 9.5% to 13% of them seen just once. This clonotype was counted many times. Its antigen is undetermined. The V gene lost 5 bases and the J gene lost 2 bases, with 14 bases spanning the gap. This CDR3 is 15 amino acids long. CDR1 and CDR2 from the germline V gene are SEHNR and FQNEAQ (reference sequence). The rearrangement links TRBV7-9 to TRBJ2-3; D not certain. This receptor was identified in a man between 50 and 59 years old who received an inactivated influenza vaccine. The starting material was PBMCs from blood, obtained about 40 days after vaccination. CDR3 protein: CASSPKRRYTDTQYF. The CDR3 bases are TGTGCCAGCAGCCCTAAACGCAGGTACACAGATACGCAGTATTTT.